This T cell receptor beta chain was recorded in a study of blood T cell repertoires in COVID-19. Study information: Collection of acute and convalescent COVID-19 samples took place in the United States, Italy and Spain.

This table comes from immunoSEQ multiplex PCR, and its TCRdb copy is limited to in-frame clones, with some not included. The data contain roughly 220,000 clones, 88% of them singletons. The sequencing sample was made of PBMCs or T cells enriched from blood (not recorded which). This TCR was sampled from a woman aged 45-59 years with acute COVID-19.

In nucleotides, the CDR3 is TGTGCCAGTAGTCCGGGGTCGGGACTAGCGGGAGGGCCTTGGGACAATGAGCAGTTCTTC. Translating gives CASSPGSGLAGGPWDNEQFF. The chain combines TRBV19 with TRBJ2-1; 16 bases fit TRBD2. The V gene's germline CDR1 is LNHDA and CDR2 SQIVND (reference sequence). Trimming at V came to 5 bases and at J to 5 bases, leaving 15 bases not matched to a gene. This CDR3 is built from 20 residues.